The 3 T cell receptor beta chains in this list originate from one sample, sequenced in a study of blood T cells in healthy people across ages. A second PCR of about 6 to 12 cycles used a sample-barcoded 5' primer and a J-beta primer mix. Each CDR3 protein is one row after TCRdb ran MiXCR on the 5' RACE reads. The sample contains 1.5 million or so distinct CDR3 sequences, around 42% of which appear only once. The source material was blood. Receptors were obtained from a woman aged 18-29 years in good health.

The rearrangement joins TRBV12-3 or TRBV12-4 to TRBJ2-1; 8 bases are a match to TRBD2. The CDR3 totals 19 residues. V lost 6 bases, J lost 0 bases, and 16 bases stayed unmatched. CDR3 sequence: CASSRTLRSGGSSYNEQFF. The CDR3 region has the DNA TGTGCCAGCAGCCGAACCCTAAGAAGCGGGGGTAGCTCCTACAATGAGCAGTTCTTC.

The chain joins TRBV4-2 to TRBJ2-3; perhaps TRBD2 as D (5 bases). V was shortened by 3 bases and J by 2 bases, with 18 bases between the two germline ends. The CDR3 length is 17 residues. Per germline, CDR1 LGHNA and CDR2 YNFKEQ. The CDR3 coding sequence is TGTGCCAGCAGCCACCTCCCTAGCAGGTTTCTCACAGATACGCAGTATTTT. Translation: CASSHLPSRFLTDTQYF.

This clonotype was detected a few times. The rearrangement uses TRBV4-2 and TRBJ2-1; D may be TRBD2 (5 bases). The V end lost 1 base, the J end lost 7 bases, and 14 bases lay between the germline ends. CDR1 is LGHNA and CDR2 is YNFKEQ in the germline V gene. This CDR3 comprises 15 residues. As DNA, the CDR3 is TGTGCCAGCAGCCAAGGGACCCCCACGGGGAATGAGCAGTTCTTC. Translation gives CASSQGTPTGNEQFF.